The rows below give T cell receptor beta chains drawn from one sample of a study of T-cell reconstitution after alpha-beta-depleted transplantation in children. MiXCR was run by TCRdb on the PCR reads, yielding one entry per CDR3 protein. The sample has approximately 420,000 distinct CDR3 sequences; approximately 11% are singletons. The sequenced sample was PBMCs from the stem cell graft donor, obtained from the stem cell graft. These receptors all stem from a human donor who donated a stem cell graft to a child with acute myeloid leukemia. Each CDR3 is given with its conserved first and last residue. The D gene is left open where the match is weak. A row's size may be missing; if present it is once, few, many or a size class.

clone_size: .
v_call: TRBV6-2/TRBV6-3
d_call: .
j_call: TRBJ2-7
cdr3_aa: CASSSVTYEQYF
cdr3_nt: TGTGCCAGCAGTTCCGTTACCTACGAGCAGTACTTC

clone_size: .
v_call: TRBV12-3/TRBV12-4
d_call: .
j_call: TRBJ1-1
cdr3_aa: CASSVQASNTEAFF
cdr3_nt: TGTGCCAGCAGTGTACAGGCTTCGAACACTGAAGCTTTCTTT

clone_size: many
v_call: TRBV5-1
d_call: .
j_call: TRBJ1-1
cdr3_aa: CASAQGGTEAFF
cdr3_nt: TGCGCCAGCGCTCAAGGAGGCACTGAAGCTTTCTTT

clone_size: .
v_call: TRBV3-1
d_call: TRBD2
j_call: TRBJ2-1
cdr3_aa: CASSQDRLAGAYNEQFF
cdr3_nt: TGTGCCAGCAGCCAAGATAGGCTAGCGGGGGCCTACAATGAGCAGTTCTTC

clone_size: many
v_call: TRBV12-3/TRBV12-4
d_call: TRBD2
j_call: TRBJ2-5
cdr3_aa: CASSFAGGGETQYF
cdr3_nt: TGTGCCAGCAGTTTCGCGGGAGGGGGGGAGACCCAGTACTTC

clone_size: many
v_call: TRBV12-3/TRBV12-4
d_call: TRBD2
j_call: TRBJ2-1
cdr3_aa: CASRAAGGLNEQFF
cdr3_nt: TGTGCCAGCAGAGCAGCGGGGGGCCTCAATGAGCAGTTCTTC

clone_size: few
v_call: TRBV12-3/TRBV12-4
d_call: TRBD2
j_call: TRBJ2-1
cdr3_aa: CASSFGTSLSSYNEQFF
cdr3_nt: TGTGCCAGCAGTTTCGGGACTAGCCTTAGCTCCTACAATGAGCAGTTCTTC

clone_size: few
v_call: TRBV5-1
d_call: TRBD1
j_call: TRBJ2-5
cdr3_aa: CASSSRGLGETQYF
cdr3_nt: TGCGCCAGCAGTAGCAGGGGGCTGGGGGAGACCCAGTACTTC

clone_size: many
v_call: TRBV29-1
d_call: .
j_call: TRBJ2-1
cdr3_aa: CSVEGYNEQFF
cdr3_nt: TGCAGCGTTGAAGGATACAATGAGCAGTTCTTC

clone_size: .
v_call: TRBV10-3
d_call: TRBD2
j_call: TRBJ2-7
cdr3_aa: CAISESGTSGIYEQYF
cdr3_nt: TGTGCCATCAGTGAGTCGGGGACTAGCGGGATCTACGAGCAGTACTTC

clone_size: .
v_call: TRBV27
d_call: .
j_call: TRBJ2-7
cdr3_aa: CASSDPGPSGYYEQYF
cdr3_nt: TGTGCCAGCAGTGACCCGGGACCCTCAGGGTATTACGAGCAGTACTTC

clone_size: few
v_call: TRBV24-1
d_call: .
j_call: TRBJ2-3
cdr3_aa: CATSTESTDTQYF
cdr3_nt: TGTGCCACCAGCACGGAGTCTACAGATACGCAGTATTTT

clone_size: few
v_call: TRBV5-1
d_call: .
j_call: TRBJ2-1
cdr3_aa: CASSLATGFNNEQFF
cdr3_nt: TGCGCCAGCAGCTTGGCGACAGGATTCAACAATGAGCAGTTCTTC

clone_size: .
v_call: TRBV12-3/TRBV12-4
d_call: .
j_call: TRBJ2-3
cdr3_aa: CASSTLTGTDTQYF
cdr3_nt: TGTGCCAGCAGTACGTTGACGGGTACAGATACGCAGTATTTT

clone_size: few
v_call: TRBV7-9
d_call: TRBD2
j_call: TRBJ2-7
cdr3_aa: CASSLDSGSSEQYF
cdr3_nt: TGTGCCAGCAGCTTAGATAGCGGGAGTAGCGAGCAGTACTTC

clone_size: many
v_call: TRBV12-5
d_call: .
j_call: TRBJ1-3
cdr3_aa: CASGSSSGNTIYF
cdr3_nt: TGTGCTAGTGGAAGCAGCTCTGGAAACACCATATATTTT

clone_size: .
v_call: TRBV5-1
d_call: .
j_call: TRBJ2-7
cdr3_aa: CASSLSPEWYEQYF
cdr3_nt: TGCGCCAGCAGCTTGTCACCCGAATGGTACGAGCAGTACTTC

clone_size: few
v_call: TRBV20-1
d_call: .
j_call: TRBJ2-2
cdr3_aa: CSARWQATGELFF
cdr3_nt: TGCAGTGCTAGATGGCAGGCCACCGGGGAGCTGTTTTTT

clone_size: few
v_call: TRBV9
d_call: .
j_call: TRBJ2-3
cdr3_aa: CASSVIAGPTDTQYF
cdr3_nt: TGTGCCAGCAGCGTAATTGCCGGTCCCACAGATACGCAGTATTTT

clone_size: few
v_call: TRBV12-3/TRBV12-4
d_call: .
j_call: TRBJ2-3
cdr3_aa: CASSLVGARGTQYF
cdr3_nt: TGTGCCAGCAGTTTAGTTGGGGCCCGTGGTACGCAGTATTTT

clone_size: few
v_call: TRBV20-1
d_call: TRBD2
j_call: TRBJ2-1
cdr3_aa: CSARDHGRARDEQFF
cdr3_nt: TGCAGTGCTAGAGATCACGGGAGGGCGAGGGATGAGCAGTTCTTC

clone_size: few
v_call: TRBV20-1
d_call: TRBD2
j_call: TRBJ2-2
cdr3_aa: CSARLRGGTGELFF
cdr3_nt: TGCAGTGCTAGACTGCGGGGGGGCACCGGGGAGCTGTTTTTT